This is a list of T cell receptor beta chains from one sample in a study of T cells in Graves' hyperthyroidism and ophthalmopathy. In TCRdb, the multiplex PCR reads were re-called with MiXCR into one record per CDR3 protein. The sample carries hundreds of thousands of distinct CDR3 sequences, approximately 14% recorded once. Source material: blood. Every receptor here comes from a woman between 18 and 29 years old with Graves' hyperthyroidism that later progressed to Graves' ophthalmopathy. The CDR3 runs from the conserved cysteine through the conserved F or W. The D gene is left open where the match is weak. Rows may omit the clone size; those that give it use once, few, many or a size class.

>TRBV7-9|.|TRBJ2-1|.
CASSLRWGADEQFF
TGTGCCAGCAGCTTGCGGTGGGGGGCGGATGAGCAGTTCTTC
>TRBV6-2/TRBV6-3|.|TRBJ2-7|many
CASSLGLPSYEQYF
TGTGCCAGCAGCCTCGGCCTTCCCTCCTACGAGCAGTACTTC
>TRBV5-1|TRBD1|TRBJ1-3|few
CVSSLGQEGSGNTIYF
TGCGTCAGCAGCCTCGGACAGGAGGGCTCTGGAAACACCATATATTTT
>TRBV28|.|TRBJ2-1|many
CASSPHTRDEQFF
TGTGCCAGCAGTCCCCACACAAGGGATGAGCAGTTCTTC
>TRBV3-1|TRBD2|TRBJ2-2|.
CASSHDLRTSGSTGELFF
TGTGCCAGCAGCCATGACCTTAGGACTAGCGGGAGCACCGGGGAGCTGTTTTTT
>TRBV15|TRBD2|TRBJ2-3|few
CATSRGGLAGVNTQYF
TGTGCCACCAGCAGAGGTGGACTAGCGGGAGTTAATACGCAGTATTTT
>TRBV6-1|TRBD1|TRBJ2-2|.
CASSLGTGEAGELFF
TGTGCCAGCAGTCTAGGGACAGGGGAAGCCGGGGAGCTGTTTTTT
>TRBV18|TRBD1|TRBJ1-5|many
CASSPRDRGSQPQHF
TGTGCCAGCTCACCTAGGGACAGAGGTAGTCAGCCCCAGCATTTT
>TRBV3-1|.|TRBJ2-7|many
CASSQGLNEQYF
TGTGCCAGCAGCCAAGGACTTAACGAGCAGTACTTC
>TRBV6-2/TRBV6-3|TRBD2|TRBJ2-3|.
CASSLAGDFDTQYF
TGTGCCAGCAGTCTAGCGGGAGATTTCGATACGCAGTATTTT
>TRBV12-5|TRBD2|TRBJ2-7|many
CASGSEETPSGGLYEQYF
TGTGCTAGTGGTTCGGAAGAAACCCCTAGCGGAGGCCTGTACGAGCAGTACTTC
>TRBV2|TRBD2|TRBJ2-7|many
CASSDGSWTEAGVVSYEQYF
TGTGCCAGCAGTGATGGGAGTTGGACAGAAGCGGGAGTAGTCTCCTACGAGCAGTACTTC
>TRBV5-8|TRBD1|TRBJ1-1|few
CASSSTRDSTEAFF
TGTGCCAGCAGCTCGACCCGGGACAGCACTGAAGCTTTCTTT
>TRBV7-2|.|TRBJ1-1|.
CASSLRWTVLGAFF
TGTGCCAGCAGCTTACGGTGGACCGTCCTCGGAGCTTTCTTT
>TRBV28|.|TRBJ1-1|.
CASSLRQSEAFF
TGTGCCAGCAGTCTTCGACAGTCTGAAGCTTTCTTT
>TRBV6-1|.|TRBJ2-1|many
CASTGRGHEQFF
TGTGCCAGCACGGGAAGGGGTCATGAGCAGTTCTTC
>TRBV2|TRBD2|TRBJ2-3|.
CASSLAGGYTDTQYF
TGTGCCAGCAGCCTAGCGGGAGGCTACACAGATACGCAGTATTTT
>TRBV2|.|TRBJ1-1|many
CASSDQVNTEAFF
TGTGCCAGCAGTGATCAAGTGAACACTGAAGCTTTCTTT
>TRBV6-2/TRBV6-3|.|TRBJ2-7|.
CASSSLDSYEQYF
TGTGCCAGCAGCTCCCTAGATAGTTACGAGCAGTACTTC
>TRBV28|.|TRBJ2-7|many
CASSSVPGGPVNFYEQYF
TGTGCCAGCAGTTCGGTGCCTGGAGGGCCCGTTAATTTCTACGAGCAGTACTTC
>TRBV18|.|TRBJ2-7|many
CASSPVSSYEQYF
TGTGCCAGCTCACCAGTTAGCTCCTACGAGCAGTACTTC
>TRBV29-1|.|TRBJ2-7|few
CSVVDGYEQYF
TGCAGCGTGGTTGACGGCTACGAGCAGTACTTC
>TRBV28|.|TRBJ1-6|many
CASSLWSGVPYNSPLHF
TGTGCCAGCAGTTTATGGTCTGGGGTCCCCTATAATTCACCCCTCCACTTT
>TRBV5-1|.|TRBJ2-2|many
CASSPGTGTGELFF
TGCGCCAGCAGCCCCGGGACGGGCACCGGGGAGCTGTTTTTT
>TRBV5-1|.|TRBJ2-1|many
CASFHGTRSYNEQFF
TGCGCCAGCTTCCACGGGACTCGTTCCTACAATGAGCAGTTCTTC
>TRBV6-2/TRBV6-3|TRBD1|TRBJ1-2|.
CASSNHWDRDHGYTF
TGTGCCAGCAGTAACCATTGGGACAGAGACCATGGCTACACCTTC
>TRBV12-3/TRBV12-4|.|TRBJ2-1|many
CASSLTGAINEQFF
TGTGCCAGCAGTTTAACGGGAGCGATCAATGAGCAGTTCTTC